This TCR beta chain was sequenced for a study of T cell changes during pregnancy in multiple sclerosis. Data came from immunoSEQ multiplex PCR; TCRdb stores just in-frame clones and leaves some out. The sample consists of some 110,000 clones, about 90% of them appearing once. V gave up 2 bases and J gave up 8 bases, with 9 bases separating them. The V gene's germline CDR1 is ENHRY and CDR2 SYGVKD. CDR3 size: 12 residues. The sample holds a few counts of this clone. Sequences were derived from peripheral blood, sampled before pregnancy. This TCR was recovered from a female donor with multiple sclerosis, enrolled in a pregnancy study. The chain is built from TRBV10-3 and TRBJ1-2, with D possibly matching TRBD1 (5 bases). The CDR3 sequence is CAISEAGMGYTF. CDR3 sequence (DNA): TGTGCCATCAGTGAGGCAGGGATGGGCTACACCTTC.